This T cell receptor (beta chain) was found in a study of tumor-infiltrating lymphocytes in primary liver carcinoma. Study-wide background: The patients included men and women who were aged 30 to 69 years. Sample yields of productive TCRbeta reads, ranging from roughly 3.65 to 7.5 million, were similar across tissue types.

Both blood RNA, taken from unsorted whole blood, and germline DNA were extracted. The researchers produced TCR beta cDNA from roughly 500 ng total RNA with a constant-region primer. A slightly modified ARM-PCR protocol with three nested multiplex PCR rounds produced these TCR beta libraries. TCRdb itself ran the multiplex PCR reads through MiXCR, one entry per CDR3 protein. This table has about 320,000 distinct CDR3 sequences, less than 75% appearing once. Findings and caveats of the study: Tumor tissue displayed a significantly greater top-250-clone fraction than blood (p = 0.039). Each sample was bulk and unsorted; consequently, CD4+ and CD8+ repertoires were not compared.

On this clonotype: Its antigen is unidentified. Relative to the germline gene, one junction end is altered; a read error may explain this.

The receptor was isolated from a man aged 40-49 years with primary liver carcinoma and hepatitis B virus infection. Sequenced sample: peripheral blood.

The CDR3 loop is CSLELQGGLSGYTF. The CDR3 DNA reads as TGCAGCCTTGAACTACAGGGGGGGCTCTCTGGCTACACCTTC. The chain recombines TRBV29-1 with TRBJ1-2; 8 bases align to TRBD1. This CDR3 has 14 amino acids. The germline CDR1 and CDR2 sequences are SQVTM and ANQGSEA. Filled out from reference TRBV29-1 and TRBJ1-2, the complete variable domain reads SAVISQKPSRDICQRGTSLTIQCQVDSQVTMMFWYRQQPGQSLTLIATANQGSEATYESGFVIDKFPISRPNLTFSTLTVSNMSPEDSSIYLCSLELQGGLSGYTFGSGTRLTVV.